This T cell receptor (beta chain) is drawn from a study of blood T cell repertoires in COVID-19. Only in-frame clones appear in the TCRdb table, and some are missing; sequencing was by immunoSEQ multiplex PCR. Of under 300,000 clones listed, roughly 90% are singletons. This clone occurred a few times. This same CDR3 is encoded by further DNA sequences in the sample. V shed 4 bases and J 4 bases; nucleotides not matched to a gene: 2. The CDR3 sequence is 15 residues long. Germline lookup yields CDR1 SNHLY and CDR2 FYNNEI. The chain carries TRBV2 and TRBJ1-3; 12 nucleotides align to TRBD1. Input material: peripheral blood. The sequence was obtained from a man between 60 and 75 years old who had recovered from COVID-19. The CDR3 sequence is CASSGDRGPGNTIYF. The CDR3 nucleotides are TGTGCCAGCAGTGGGGACAGGGGGCCCGGAAACACCATATATTTT.